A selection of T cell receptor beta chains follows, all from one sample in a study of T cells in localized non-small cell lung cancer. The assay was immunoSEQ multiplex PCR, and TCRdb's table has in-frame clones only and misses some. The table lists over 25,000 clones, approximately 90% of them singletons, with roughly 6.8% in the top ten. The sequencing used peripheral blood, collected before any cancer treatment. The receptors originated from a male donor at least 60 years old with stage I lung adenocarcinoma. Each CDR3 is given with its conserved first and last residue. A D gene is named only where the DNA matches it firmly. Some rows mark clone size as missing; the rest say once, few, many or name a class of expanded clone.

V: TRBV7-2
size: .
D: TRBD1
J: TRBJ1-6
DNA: TGTGCCAGCAGCCCTCGGACAGGGTGGACCTATAATTCACCCCTCCACTTT
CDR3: CASSPRTGWTYNSPLHF

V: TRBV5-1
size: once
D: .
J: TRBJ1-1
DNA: TGCGCCAGTTCCTTTTCTTCGGGGAACACTGAAGCTTTCTTT
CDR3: CASSFSSGNTEAFF

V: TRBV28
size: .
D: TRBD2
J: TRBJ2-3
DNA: TGTGCCAGCACTCCCGGGGGGGTCCCCACAGATACGCAGTATTTT
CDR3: CASTPGGVPTDTQYF

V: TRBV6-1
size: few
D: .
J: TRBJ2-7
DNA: TGTGCCAGCAGTGAAGACGGGGGAGCCTACGAGCAGTACTTC
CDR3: CASSEDGGAYEQYF

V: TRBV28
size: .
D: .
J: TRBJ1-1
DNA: TGTGCCAGCAGTTTATCTGGTCCGGGGAGAGGTAATGAAGCTTTCTTT
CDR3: CASSLSGPGRGNEAFF

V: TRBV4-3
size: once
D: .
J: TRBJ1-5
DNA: TGCGCCAGCAGCCAAGATCCCTACACAGGGCGCAATCAGCCCCAGCATTTT
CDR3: CASSQDPYTGRNQPQHF

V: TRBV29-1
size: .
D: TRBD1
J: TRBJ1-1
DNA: TGCAGCGTCGGGACAGGTCGAGCAGCTTTCTTT
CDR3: CSVGTGRAAFF

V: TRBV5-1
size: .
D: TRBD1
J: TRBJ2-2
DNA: TGCGCCAGCAGCCTCCGGACAGGGGGCACCGGGGAGCTGTTTTTT
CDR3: CASSLRTGGTGELFF

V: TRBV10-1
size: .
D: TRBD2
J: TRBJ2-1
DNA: TGCGCCAGCAGTGGGCCAGCGGGGGGCTCGATAAATGAGCAGTTCTTC
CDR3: CASSGPAGGSINEQFF

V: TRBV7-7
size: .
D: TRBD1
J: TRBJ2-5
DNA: TGTGCCAGCAGCTTAGATCAGGGGGCTCCCCAAGAGACCCAGTACTTC
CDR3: CASSLDQGAPQETQYF

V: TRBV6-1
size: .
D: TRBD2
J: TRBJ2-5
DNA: TGTGCCAGCAGTGAATCTAGCGGGGGGGCTGGGACCCAGTACTTC
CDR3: CASSESSGGAGTQYF

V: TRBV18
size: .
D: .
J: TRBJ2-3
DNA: TGTGCCAGCTCACCGCGGACTGACAGGTGGCTTAGCACAGATACGCAGTATTTT
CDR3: CASSPRTDRWLSTDTQYF

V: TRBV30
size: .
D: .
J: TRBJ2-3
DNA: TGTGCCTGGAGTCTCCCTGGGTCTACGCAGTATTTT
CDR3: CAWSLPGSTQYF

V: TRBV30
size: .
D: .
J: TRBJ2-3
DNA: TGTGCCTGGAGTACTTTTCTCCTCCGCGGTAGCACTCATACGCAGTATTTT
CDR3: CAWSTFLLRGSTHTQYF

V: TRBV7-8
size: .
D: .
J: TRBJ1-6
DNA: TGTGCCAGCAGCTCGGCATCCAGGGGAAATTCACCCCTCCACTTT
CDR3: CASSSASRGNSPLHF

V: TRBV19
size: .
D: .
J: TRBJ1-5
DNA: TGTGCCAGTATGAGTTTTGCAGGGGATACTAATCAGCCCCAGCATTTT
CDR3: CASMSFAGDTNQPQHF

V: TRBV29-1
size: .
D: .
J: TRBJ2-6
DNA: TGCAGCGTGGGACCTAACTCTGGGGCCAACGTCCTGACTTTC
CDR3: CSVGPNSGANVLTF

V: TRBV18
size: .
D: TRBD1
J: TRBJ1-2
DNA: TGTGCCAGCTCACAGGGACAGGCCCAGGGCTATGGCTACACCTTC
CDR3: CASSQGQAQGYGYTF

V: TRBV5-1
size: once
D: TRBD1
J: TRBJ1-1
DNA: TGCGCCAGCAGCTCGGAACTACAGGGGGCGAACACTGAAGCTTTCTTT
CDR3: CASSSELQGANTEAFF

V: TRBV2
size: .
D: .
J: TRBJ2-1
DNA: TGTGCCAGCAGTGCCCCGCTACTCAATGAGCAGTTCTTC
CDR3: CASSAPLLNEQFF

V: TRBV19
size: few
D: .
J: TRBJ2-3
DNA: TGTGCCAGTAGTAATGGTGGGGCAGATACGCAGTATTTT
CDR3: CASSNGGADTQYF

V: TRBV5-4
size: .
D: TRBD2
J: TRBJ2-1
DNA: TGTGCCAGCAGCTTGGTCGCGGGGGGGCGGGACAATGAGCAGTTCTTC
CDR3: CASSLVAGGRDNEQFF

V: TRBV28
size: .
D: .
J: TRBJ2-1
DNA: TGTGCCAGCAGTTTAAAGGGTGGTGAGCAGTTCTTC
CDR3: CASSLKGGEQFF

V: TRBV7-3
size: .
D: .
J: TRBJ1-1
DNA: TGTGCCAGCAGCTTAGCGGTACACACTGAAGCTTTCTTT
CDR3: CASSLAVHTEAFF

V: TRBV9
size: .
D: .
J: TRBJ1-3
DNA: TGTGCCAGCAGCGTCATGGGGGCTTTGGGAAACACCATATATTTT
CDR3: CASSVMGALGNTIYF

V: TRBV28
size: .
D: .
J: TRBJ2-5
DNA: TGTGCCAGCAGGGGCTCAGGGGGGGCTAACCTGGGGACCCAGTACTTC
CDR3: CASRGSGGANLGTQYF

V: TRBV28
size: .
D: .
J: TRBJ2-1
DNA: TGTGCCAGCCGCCCGTGGGGCAACTTAGGCGGTGAGCAGTTCTTC
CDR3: CASRPWGNLGGEQFF

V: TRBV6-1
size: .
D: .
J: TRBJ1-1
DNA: TGTGCCAGCAGGGTAACGGAGGACACTGAAGCTTTCTTT
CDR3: CASRVTEDTEAFF

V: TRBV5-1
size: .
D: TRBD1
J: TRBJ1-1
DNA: TGCGCCAGCAGCGGCAGGGGGCTTACTGAAGCTTTCTTT
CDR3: CASSGRGLTEAFF

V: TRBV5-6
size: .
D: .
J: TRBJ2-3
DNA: TGTGCCAGCAGCTTCGAGGCGGGGGCTACAGATACGCAGTATTTT
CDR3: CASSFEAGATDTQYF

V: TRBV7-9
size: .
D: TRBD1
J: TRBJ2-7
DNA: TGTGCCAGCAGCCCCGGGACAGGGGTCGGGCAGTACTTC
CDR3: CASSPGTGVGQYF

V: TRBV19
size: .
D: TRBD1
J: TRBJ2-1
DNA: TGTGCCAGTTCGGGACAGAGTCTAGGTTCTGAGCAGTTCTTC
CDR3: CASSGQSLGSEQFF

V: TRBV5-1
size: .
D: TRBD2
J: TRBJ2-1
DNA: TGCGCCAGCAGCCCTCGGGGGGAAGCCGTGTTCTTC
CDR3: CASSPRGEAVFF

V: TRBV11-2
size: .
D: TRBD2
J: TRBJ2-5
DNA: TGTGCCAGCAGCTTGACTAGCGGGGGCCAAGAGACCCAGTACTTC
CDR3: CASSLTSGGQETQYF

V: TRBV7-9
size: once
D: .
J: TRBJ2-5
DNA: TGTGCCAGCAGCTTAGGGGAACGACGCCCCTACTTC
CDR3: CASSLGERRPYF

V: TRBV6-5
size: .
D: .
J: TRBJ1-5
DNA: TGTGCCAGCAGTTACTCCCAGGAACGCAATCAGCCCCAGCATTTT
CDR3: CASSYSQERNQPQHF

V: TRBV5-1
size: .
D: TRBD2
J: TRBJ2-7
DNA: TGCGCCAGCAAGGTAGAGCGGGGGACTAGGGAGCAGTACTTC
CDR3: CASKVERGTREQYF

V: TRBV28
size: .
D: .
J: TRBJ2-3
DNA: TGTGCCAGCAGTTTAGTTGGGGTTATTACAGATACGCAGTATTTT
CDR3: CASSLVGVITDTQYF

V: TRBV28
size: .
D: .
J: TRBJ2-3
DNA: TGTGCCAGCAGTCGACAAGGACAGTCCGGAGATACGCAGTATTTT
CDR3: CASSRQGQSGDTQYF

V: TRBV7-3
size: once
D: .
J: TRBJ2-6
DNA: TGTGCCAGCAGCTTACGGGGGAGTCAGGGAGCAGCTGGGGCCAACGTCCTGACTTTC
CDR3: CASSLRGSQGAAGANVLTF

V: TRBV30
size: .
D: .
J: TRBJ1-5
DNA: TGTGCCTGGAGTACGGGAGAAGATCAGCCCCAGCATTTT
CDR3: CAWSTGEDQPQHF

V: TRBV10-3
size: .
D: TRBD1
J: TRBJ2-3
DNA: TGTGCCATCGGGAAGCAGGGGGATGTTGGTACGCAGTATTTT
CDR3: CAIGKQGDVGTQYF

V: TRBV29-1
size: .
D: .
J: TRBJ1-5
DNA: TGCAGCGTTGAAGAGGAAGGACATAGCAATCAGCCCCAGCATTTT
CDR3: CSVEEEGHSNQPQHF

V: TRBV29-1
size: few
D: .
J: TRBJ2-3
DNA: TGCAGCGTAGGGGGGTCCGTCGTGGCAGATACGCAGTATTTT
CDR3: CSVGGSVVADTQYF

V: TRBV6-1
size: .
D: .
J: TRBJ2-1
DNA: TGTGCCAGCAGTGAAGGGTCAGGGGCGGCGTACAATGAGCAGTTCTTC
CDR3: CASSEGSGAAYNEQFF

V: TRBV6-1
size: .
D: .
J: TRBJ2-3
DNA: TGTGCCAGCAAGCCGCAGAGCACAGATACGCAGTATTTT
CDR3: CASKPQSTDTQYF

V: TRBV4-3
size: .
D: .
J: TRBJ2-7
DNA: TGCGCCAGCAGCTCTGTGGTTGGGGCCTCCTACGAGCAGTACTTC
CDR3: CASSSVVGASYEQYF

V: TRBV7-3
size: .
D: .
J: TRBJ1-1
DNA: TGTGCCAGCAGCCAGGCCGGAAGCGGTGAAGCTTTCTTT
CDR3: CASSQAGSGEAFF

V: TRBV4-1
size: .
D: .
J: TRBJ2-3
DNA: TGCGCCAGCAGCTACCAGGGGGCGCGGGAGGATACGCAGTATTTT
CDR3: CASSYQGAREDTQYF

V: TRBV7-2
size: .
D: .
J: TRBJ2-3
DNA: TGTGCCAGCAGCCGGAATGGGGAACAGCGAGATACGCAGTATTTT
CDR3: CASSRNGEQRDTQYF

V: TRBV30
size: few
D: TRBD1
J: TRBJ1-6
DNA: TGTGCCTGGAGTGCCCGGGGACAGAAAAACTCACCCCTCCACTTT
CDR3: CAWSARGQKNSPLHF